This entry lists 13 T cell receptor beta chains sequenced from one sample in a study of spatial heterogeneity in lung cancer. The time point is: sample taken at primary tumor resection. TCRdb re-called the 5' RACE reads through MiXCR, storing one row per CDR3 protein. The sample contains over 50,000 distinct CDR3 sequences, under 7.5% of which appear only once. The specimen comprised PBMCs, sampled at surgery. The source is a female donor with early-stage non-small cell lung cancer.

The chain combines TRBV11-3 with TRBJ2-1; no reliable D call. CDR1 and CDR2 (germline): SGHNT, YENEEA. The V end lost 1 base, the J end lost 5 bases, and 9 bases lay between the germline ends. The CDR3 is 14 residues long. The CDR3 reads CASSLVGSHNEQFF. As DNA, the CDR3 is TGTGCCAGCAGCTTAGTAGGCTCGCACAATGAGCAGTTCTTC. Supplemented by reference TRBV11-3 and TRBJ2-1, the full variable domain reads EAGVVQSPRYKIIEKKQPVAFWCNPISGHNTLYWYLQNLGQGPELLIRYENEEAVDDSQLPKDRFSAERLKGVDSTLKIQPAELGDSAVYLCASSLVGSHNEQFFGPGTRLTVL.

This clonotype was seen more than once but under ten times. V and J are TRBV10-3 and TRBJ1-2; 7 bases are shared with TRBD1. The germline gives CDR1 ENHRY, CDR2 SYGVKD. The CDR3 extends over 16 amino acids. After removal of 1 base from V and 8 bases from J, the junction contained 13 bases not matched to a gene. The CDR3 region has the DNA TGTGCCATCAGTGAGTTCAAAGTCGAGACAGGGACCGGCTACACCTTC. It is translated as CAISEFKVETGTGYTF.

This clonotype is classed as medium-sized (0.01 to 0.1%). The chain employs TRBV28 and TRBJ2-3; TRBD1 matches at 8 bases. V lost 3 bases and J lost 2; bases outside the gene matches: 4. The CDR3 contains 15 residues. Germline-derived CDR1 and CDR2 are MDHEN and SYDVKM. In DNA, the CDR3 is TGTGCCAGCAGTTTCGGACAGGGCCACACAGATACGCAGTATTTT. Protein: CASSFGQGHTDTQYF.

V and J are TRBV20-1 and TRBJ1-1, with a weak D call TRBD1 (6 bases). Per germline, CDR1 DFQATT and CDR2 SNEGSKA (reference sequence). This CDR3 region has 17 residues. The V gene lost 2 bases and the J gene lost 0 bases, with 19 bases spanning the gap. The CDR3 DNA reads TGCAGTGCTAGAATAGACGGACGGGGGGGCATGAACACTGAAGCTTTCTTT. Amino acid sequence: CSARIDGRGGMNTEAFF.

Ten or more counts support this clonotype. This chain links TRBV6-1 with TRBJ2-7; D remains ambiguous. Germline V gives CDR1 MNHNS, CDR2 SASEGT. Trimming left V 7 bases short and J 0 bases short, with 16 bases between. The CDR3 consists of 15 residues. The CDR3 loop is CASMRGSPGSYEQYV. The CDR3 coding sequence is TGTGCCAGCATGAGAGGTTCGCCCGGCTCCTACGAGCAGTACGTC.

A few counts support this clonotype. The chain is built from TRBV4-2 and TRBJ1-6, with a tentative D call TRBD1 (5 bases). The germline gives CDR1 LGHNA, CDR2 YNFKEQ. The CDR3 totals 15 residues. V was pared by 0 bases and J by 7 bases, with 10 bases between. CDR3 sequence (DNA): TGTGCCAGCAGCCAAGATTGGGGCGAGAATTCACCCCTCCACTTT. Translated, it gives CASSQDWGENSPLHF.

In this sample, this clonotype turned up many times. The chain is built from TRBV5-1 and TRBJ2-3, with TRBD1 matching over 9 bases. Germline V gene sequence: CDR1 SGHRS, CDR2 YFSETQ. Trimming cost V 4 bases and J 7 bases; bases outside gene matches: 10. CDR3 length: 15 residues. The CDR3 protein is CASSPGQGSTNTQYF. CDR3 DNA sequence: TGCGCCAGCAGCCCTGGACAGGGGAGTACAAATACGCAGTATTTT.

The CDR3 here is CSAPPPPTSGDYNEQFF. The CDR3 coding sequence is TGCAGTGCTCCTCCACCCCCGACTAGCGGGGATTACAATGAGCAGTTCTTC. This chain uses TRBV20-1 with TRBJ2-1; 11 bases agree with TRBD2. Germline loops: CDR1 DFQATT, CDR2 SNEGSKA (reference sequence). V was pared by 5 bases and J by 4 bases, with 13 bases of the junction left unmatched. This CDR3 contains 17 residues.

This clonotype appeared many times. The chain has TRBV7-8 and TRBJ2-3; TRBD1 matches at 9 bases. The CDR3 runs to 17 residues. Germline CDR1 SGHVS, CDR2 FQNEAQ. Trimming removed 5 bases from V and 7 bases from J; junction bases left unmatched: 16. The CDR3 protein is CASSQKPRDRAVHTQYF. In DNA form, the CDR3 reads TGTGCCAGCAGCCAGAAGCCCCGGGACAGGGCTGTACATACGCAGTATTTT. The full variable domain, in which reference TRBV7-8 and TRBJ2-3 provide the parts outside the CDR3, is GAGVSQSPRYKVAKRGQDVALRCDPISGHVSLFWYQQALGQGPEFLTYFQNEAQLDKSGLPSDRFFAERPEGSVSTLKIQRTQQEDSAVYLCASSQKPRDRAVHTQYFGPGTRLTVL.

This clonotype was detected only a few times. This rearrangement joins TRBV5-1 to TRBJ1-1, with 10 bases lining up with TRBD1. The V segment lost 4 bases and the J segment 0 bases; nucleotides outside the gene matches: 6. Germline V gene sequence: CDR1 SGHRS, CDR2 YFSETQ. This CDR3 is 16 amino acids long. CDR3 region: CASSMTGGGLNTEAFF. Written as DNA, the CDR3 is TGCGCCAGCAGCATGACAGGGGGCGGTCTGAACACTGAAGCTTTCTTT.

This clonotype was recorded many times. The chain carries TRBV5-1 and TRBJ2-2; 7 bases match TRBD1. This CDR3 region has 15 residues. Germline V lookup: CDR1 SGHRS, CDR2 YFSETQ. Losses at the gene ends were 1 base for V and 6 bases for J; bases not matched to a gene: 6. This CDR3 is CASSLTGEMAGELFF. The CDR3 DNA follows: TGCGCCAGCAGCTTGACAGGGGAGATGGCCGGGGAGCTGTTTTTT.

This clonotype has ten or more counts. This sequence joins TRBV7-3 and TRBJ1-2; D unclear. Trimming removed 6 bases from V and 0 bases from J, with 8 bases in between. The CDR3 extends over 13 amino acids. In germline, CDR1 is SGHTA, CDR2 FQGTGA. This CDR3 is CASRSGTNYGYTF. CDR3 in DNA: TGTGCCAGCAGGTCCGGGACTAACTATGGCTACACCTTC.

There are many counts of this clonotype. The chain has TRBV12-3 or TRBV12-4 and TRBJ2-5; TRBD2 matches at 7 bases. V lost 7 bases and J lost 5; bases outside the gene matches: 13. The CDR3 sequence is 15 residues long. The CDR3 coding sequence is TGTGCCAGCACCCGACGCGGGGGAAATATGGAGACCCAGTACTTC. Translating it yields CASTRRGGNMETQYF.